This T cell receptor (beta chain) was found in a study of CD8+CD57+ T cells in acquired aplastic anemia listed by TCRdb under 2018. About the study as a whole: DNA extracted from sorted CD4+ and CD8+ cells had a mean of approximately 3.3 ug, with a range of 0.2 to 27.4 ug. CD8+CD57+ expansion was defined as a frequency above the mean frequency observed in healthy subjects.

Broader findings and caveats from the paper: CD8+ Simpson's diversity did not differ significantly between patients and healthy controls (P=0.060). Around 28 CD8+ CDR3 sequences were found to be shared between patients and controls, but these sequences appeared to be highly expressed in patients and within the immunodominant clones of the patients.

As for this clonotype: This receptor's antigen is unknown. No base-level quality is on record; no much larger clone is a single base apart.

The patients picked for sequencing were ones in whom flow cytometry had shown an expansion of CD8+CD57+ cells. Every patient had severe acquired aplastic anemia, diagnosed using the International Study of Aplastic Anemia and Agranulocytosis and Camitta criteria. At the time blood was sampled, none of the patients had received any therapy. The study deep-sequenced TCR repertoires of sorted CD4+ and CD8+ blood T cells from severe aplastic anemia patients and healthy subjects. Patients were enrolled under clinicaltrials.gov protocols 00001620, 01623167, 00001397, 00071045, 00081523 and 00961064 in the USA. Ficoll-Paque density gradient centrifugation was used to isolate peripheral blood mononuclear cells. CD4+ and CD8+ T cells were sorted by FACS or magnetic beads before DNA extraction. Genomic DNA was used as template for profiling of TCR beta VDJ combinations and CDR3 sequences. TCR repertoire sequencing was run on an Illumina HiSeq 2000. The source study handled its data this way. Repertoire assessment relied on Simpson's diversity index, CDR3 size and DJ length profiles, and TRBV/TRBJ rearrangement plots. The immunodominant clone was defined as the most abundant DNA sequence in deep sequencing data. CDR3 amino acid sequences were checked for sharing between subjects and were compared against published repertoires and the VDJdb database. TCRdb redid the processing of the public reads, applying fastp at Q25 and MiXCR, and retained in-frame beta chains. Entries are consolidated by CDR3 protein sequence, retaining the most common genes and DNA. The V and J calls and clone size are TCRdb's, not the authors'. This sample gives some 180,000 distinct CDR3 sequences in total; about three fifths of them show up just once. The ten largest clonotypes hold under 55% of the sample.

Trimming costs V 2 bases and J 6 bases, and their ends lie 14 bases apart. From the cysteine through the phenylalanine, the CDR3 covers 14 amino acids. The read is trimmed to its CDR3 DNA, 42 bases read in frame from base 1. The germline V gene supplies CDR1 ENHRY and CDR2 SYGVKD. The sample was sorted CD4+, CD8+, or CD8+CD57+ T cells (not recorded which) from PBMCs. The chain is made from TRBV10-3 and TRBJ2-7; the D gene cannot be resolved beyond TRBD1 or TRBD2, each matching 5 bases. The clonotype comes from a human donor with aplastic anemia. CDR3 reads: CAISEGGLSGEQYF. The DNA sequence follows: TGTGCCATCAGTGAGGGGGGTCTCTCGGGCGAGCAGTACTTC.